The 16 T cell receptor beta chains given below trace back to one sample, sequenced in a study of early T cells in non-severe SARS-CoV-2 infection. MiXCR, run by TCRdb on the 5' RACE reads, gives a single entry per CDR3 protein. Of 70,000 to 85,000 distinct CDR3 sequences listed, approximately 13% are singletons. Sequenced input: whole blood. The receptors here all came from an adult who was a healthcare worker with PCR-confirmed SARS-CoV-2 infection or an uninfected control (not recorded which).

This clonotype was observed a handful of times. This chain joins TRBV18 and TRBJ2-5; TRBD1 is a possible D gene (6 bases). The V and J ends lost 0 bases and 3 bases respectively, with 17 bases between them. Germline V lookup: CDR1 KGHSH, CDR2 LQKENI. The CDR3 totals 17 residues. In DNA form, the CDR3 reads TGTGCCAGCTCACCACCGAAGGGGGTCGCGAGGGAAGAGACCCAGTACTTC. Amino acids: CASSPPKGVAREETQYF.

The chain joins TRBV9 to TRBJ2-1, with D possibly being TRBD1 (6 bases). Trimming pared 4 bases from V and 1 base from J, leaving 12 bases between. In germline, CDR1 is SGDLS, CDR2 YYNGEE. CDR3 length: 15 residues. CDR3 bases: TGTGCCAGCAGCCCACGGGACAAATCCTACAATGAGCAGTTCTTC. It yields the protein CASSPRDKSYNEQFF.

In this sample, this clonotype turned up a few times. V is TRBV29-1 and J is TRBJ1-1; TRBD1 agrees at 7 bases. Trimming at V came to 4 bases and at J to 4 bases, leaving 15 bases not matched to a gene. CDR3 length equals 16 residues. Germline CDR1 reads SQVTM; CDR2 reads ANQGSEA. In nucleotides, the CDR3 is TGCAGCGTTGTCCTCTCGATCGAGGGGGCCGGCACTGAAGCTTTCTTT. Residues: CSVVLSIEGAGTEAFF.

This clonotype was counted a few times. The chain combines TRBV29-1 with TRBJ1-4, with D perhaps TRBD1 (5 bases). CDR1 is SQVTM and CDR2 is ANQGSEA in the germline V gene. The CDR3 is 13 residues long. The V gene lost 4 bases and the J gene lost 8 bases, with 14 bases spanning the gap. CDR3 sequence reads: CSVAPGTDEKLFF. The CDR3 nucleotides are TGCAGCGTTGCCCCCGGGACGGACGAAAAACTGTTTTTT. Complete variable domain (other parts from reference TRBV29-1 and TRBJ1-4): SAVISQKPSRDICQRGTSLTIQCQVDSQVTMMFWYRQQPGQSLTLIATANQGSEATYESGFVIDKFPISRPNLTFSTLTVSNMSPEDSSIYLCSVAPGTDEKLFFGSGTQLSVL.

This clonotype occurred a few times. The V gene is TRBV29-1, the J gene TRBJ2-6; 8 nucleotides match TRBD1. The CDR3 length is 16 residues. CDR1 is SQVTM, CDR2 ANQGSEA, per germline. Losses at the gene ends were 6 bases for V and 0 bases for J; bases not matched to a gene: 7. CDR3 bases: TGCAGCGTAGGGACAGGACTATACTCTGGGGCCAACGTCCTGACTTTC. It is translated as CSVGTGLYSGANVLTF.

The chain carries TRBV5-1 and TRBJ2-1, with 7 bases lining up with TRBD1. The trim removed 4 bases at V and 3 bases at J, leaving 10 bases unmatched. CDR3 size: 16 residues. Germline assignment: CDR1 SGHRS and CDR2 YFSETQ. CDR3 in amino acids: CASSPYRSGGYNEQFF. The CDR3 region has the DNA TGCGCCAGCAGCCCTTACAGATCAGGGGGCTACAATGAGCAGTTCTTC.

This clonotype came up a few times. The chain carries TRBV7-2 and TRBJ2-1; 9 nucleotides align to TRBD1. Germline loops: CDR1 SGHTA, CDR2 FQGNSA. The CDR3 length is 14 residues. V dropped 5 bases and J dropped 10; count of bases not matched to a gene: 9. CDR3 sequence reads: CASSRPGTGYEQFF. CDR3 sequence (DNA): TGTGCCAGCAGCCGTCCCGGGACAGGGTACGAGCAGTTCTTC. Using reference TRBV7-2 and TRBJ2-1 for the parts outside the CDR3, the full variable domain is GAGVSQSPSNKVTEKGKDVELRCDPISGHTALYWYRQSLGQGLEFLIYFQGNSAPDKSGLPSDRFSAERTGGSVSTLTIQRTQQEDSAVYLCASSRPGTGYEQFFGPGTRLTVL.

Many counts were recorded for this clonotype. The gene calls are TRBV6-5 and TRBJ1-3; D is possibly TRBD1 (5 bases). The CDR3 is 13 amino acids. V was pared by 6 bases and J by 6 bases, with 12 bases between. Germline CDR1 MNHEY, CDR2 SVGAGI. The chain's CDR3 is CASRPGPENTIYF. CDR3 DNA: TGTGCCAGCAGACCAGGGCCTGAAAACACCATATATTTT.

This clonotype was seen a few times. V is TRBV6-2 or TRBV6-3 and J is TRBJ2-3; D is ambiguous. The V end lost 7 bases, the J end lost 0 bases, and 17 bases lay between the germline ends. This CDR3 spans 16 amino acids. Per germline, CDR1 MNHEY and CDR2 SVGEGT. The CDR3: CASTYGWGPSTDTQYF. The CDR3 coding sequence is TGTGCCAGCACCTACGGCTGGGGTCCCAGCACAGATACGCAGTATTTT.

The V call is TRBV28, the J call TRBJ1-1; D perhaps matches TRBD1 (5 bases). From germline, CDR1 is MDHEN and CDR2 SYDVKM. Trimming left V 5 bases short and J 0 bases short, with 13 bases between. The CDR3 consists of 15 residues. This CDR3 is CASSPPTVMNTEAFF. For the CDR3, the DNA is TGTGCCAGCAGTCCCCCGACAGTCATGAACACTGAAGCTTTCTTT.

This chain connects TRBV28 to TRBJ1-6, with 7 bases fitting TRBD1. With 6 bases clipped from V and 5 bases from J, the junction kept 7 bases outside the gene matches. Per germline, CDR1 MDHEN and CDR2 SYDVKM. CDR3 length: 15 residues. The CDR3 loop is CASRPLDRDNSPLHF. CDR3 DNA sequence: TGTGCCAGCAGACCCCTTGACAGGGATAATTCACCCCTCCACTTT.

Ten or more counts support this clonotype. The rearrangement uses TRBV29-1 and TRBJ2-7, with D possibly called TRBD1 or TRBD2 (5 bases each). V lost 3 bases to trimming and J lost 6 bases, with 15 bases between them. CDR1 is SQVTM and CDR2 is ANQGSEA in the germline V gene. The CDR3 is 13 amino acids. DNA for the CDR3: TGCAGCGTTGATGAATTGGGGGTAGGCGAGCAGTACTTC. Protein sequence: CSVDELGVGEQYF.

Ten or more counts support this clonotype. This rearrangement joins TRBV18 to TRBJ2-3; D gene uncertain. The CDR3 has 12 residues. Germline V gene sequence: CDR1 KGHSH, CDR2 LQKENI. V lost 10 bases and J 4 bases, leaving 12 bases between the germline ends. CDR3 sequence: CATTHHPDTQYF. The CDR3 DNA follows: TGTGCCACCACCCACCACCCAGATACGCAGTATTTT. The whole variable domain, filled in from reference TRBV18 and TRBJ2-3, reads NAGVMQNPRHLVRRRGQEARLRCSPMKGHSHVYWYRQLPEEGLKFMVYLQKENIIDESGMPKERFSAEFPKEGPSILRIQQVVRGDSAAYFCATTHHPDTQYFGPGTRLTVL.

A few counts support this clonotype. The V gene is TRBV7-9, the J gene TRBJ1-2; possible D gene TRBD1, 6 bases. Germline CDR1 reads SEHNR; CDR2 reads FQNEAQ (reference sequence). This CDR3 is 15 amino acids long. V lost 4 bases and J 0 bases, leaving 12 bases between the germline ends. For the CDR3, the DNA is TGTGCCAGCAGCTCGGACAGAGCACCTAACTATGGCTACACCTTC. It translates to CASSSDRAPNYGYTF. The full variable domain, its missing parts supplied by reference TRBV7-9 and TRBJ1-2, is DTGVSQNPRHKITKRGQNVTFRCDPISEHNRLYWYRQTLGQGPEFLTYFQNEAQLEKSRLLSDRFSAERPKGSFSTLEIQRTEQGDSAMYLCASSSDRAPNYGYTFGSGTRLTVV.

This clonotype was observed a few times. The chain employs TRBV29-1 and TRBJ2-5; D may be TRBD1 (5 bases). The V gene's germline CDR1 is SQVTM and CDR2 ANQGSEA. The CDR3 covers 12 residues. The V gene lost 1 base and the J gene lost 5 bases, with 8 bases spanning the gap. The CDR3: CSVEGGSETQYF. As DNA, the CDR3 is TGCAGCGTTGAAGGGGGCAGCGAGACCCAGTACTTC.

The CDR3 is CSASAVAGANVLTF. The CDR3 region has the DNA TGCAGTGCTAGCGCCGTAGCAGGGGCCAACGTCCTGACTTTC. V gene TRBV20-1 combines with J gene TRBJ2-6, with D uncertain. This CDR3 spans 14 amino acids. In germline, CDR1 is DFQATT, CDR2 SNEGSKA (reference sequence). V was cut by 3 bases and J by 4 bases, with 10 bases left in between.